This TCR beta chain is from a study of blood T cell repertoires in COVID-19. Study overall: Italy, Spain and the United States were the sources of the convalescent and acute COVID-19 samples. T cells, B-cell-depleted T cells, or PBMCs provided the cDNA or gDNA that served as material.

Germline V lookup: CDR1 LGHNA, CDR2 YSLEER. The CDR3 sequence is 16 residues long. With 2 bases removed from V and 0 bases from J, the gap between germline ends came to 13 bases. In the study's own analysis: By means of reference gene primer amplification, nucleated cell counts were estimated. Method: immunoSEQ multiplex PCR; TCRdb's copy keeps in-frame clones and lacks some. V and J calls plus clone size are reproduced from that table; the DNA served to infer D and trimming. Of roughly 150,000 clones listed, approximately 88% are singletons. The V gene is TRBV4-3, the J gene TRBJ1-1; D is unclear. The clonotype originates from a woman over 75 with active or convalescent COVID-19. The sequencing input was peripheral blood. CDR3 loop: CASSQLTTHMNTEAFF. CDR3 bases: TGCGCCAGCAGCCAACTGACAACCCACATGAACACTGAAGCTTTCTTT.